What follows is one T cell receptor (beta chain) and its context. Its antigen is undetermined. CDR1 is MNHEY and CDR2 is SVGAGI in the germline V gene. The V gene lost 0 bases and the J gene lost 5 bases, with 10 bases spanning the gap. CDR3 size: 14 residues. TCR beta rearrangements were amplified from peripheral blood genomic DNA. The data stem from a study of T cell repertoires in aging, cancer and after chemotherapy. Findings and limits, study-wide: The repertoire data cannot show anything about immunological memory following chemotherapy.

TRB rearrangements spanning V, D and J were amplified using mixed TRB-A/B primers. Using its own MiXCR run on the multiplex PCR reads, TCRdb lists one record per CDR3 protein. The sample includes fewer than 15,000 distinct CDR3 sequences, roughly 25% of them seen just once. The specimen was blood. The gene calls are TRBV6-5 and TRBJ2-5, with D perhaps TRBD1 or TRBD2 (5 bases each). The TCR was taken from a human donor in good health. The CDR3 loop is CASSYSSGTETQYF. The CDR3 coding sequence is TGTGCCAGCAGTTACTCGTCGGGGACCGAGACCCAGTACTTC.